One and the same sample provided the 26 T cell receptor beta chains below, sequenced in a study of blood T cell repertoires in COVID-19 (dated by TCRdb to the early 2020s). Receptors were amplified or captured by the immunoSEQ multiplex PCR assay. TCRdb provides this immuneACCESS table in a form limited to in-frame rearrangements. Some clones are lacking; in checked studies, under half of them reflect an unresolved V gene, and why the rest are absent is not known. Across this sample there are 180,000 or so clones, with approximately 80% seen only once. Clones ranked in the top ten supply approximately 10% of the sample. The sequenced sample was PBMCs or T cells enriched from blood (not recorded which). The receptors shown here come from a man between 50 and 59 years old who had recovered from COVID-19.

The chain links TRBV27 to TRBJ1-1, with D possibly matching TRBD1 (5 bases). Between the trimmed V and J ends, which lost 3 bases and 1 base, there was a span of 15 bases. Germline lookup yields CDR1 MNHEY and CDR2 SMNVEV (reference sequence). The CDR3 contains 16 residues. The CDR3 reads CASSFSSVGQNTEAFF. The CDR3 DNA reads TGTGCCAGCAGTTTCTCCTCTGTCGGACAGAACACTGAAGCTTTCTTT.

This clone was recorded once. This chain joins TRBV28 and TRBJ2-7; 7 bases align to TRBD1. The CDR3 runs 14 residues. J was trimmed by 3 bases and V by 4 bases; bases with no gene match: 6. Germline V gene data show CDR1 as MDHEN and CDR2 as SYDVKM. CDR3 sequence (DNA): TGTGCCAGCAGTTCTACCAGGGGGAACTACGAGCAGTACTTC. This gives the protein CASSSTRGNYEQYF.

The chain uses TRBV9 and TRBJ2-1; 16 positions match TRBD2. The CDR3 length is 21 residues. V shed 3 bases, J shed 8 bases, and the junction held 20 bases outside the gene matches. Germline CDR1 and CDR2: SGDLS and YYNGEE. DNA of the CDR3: TGTGCCAGCAGCGCCACCTCCCCCGGGACTAGCGGGGGGGCCAATTCTTATGAGCAGTTCTTC. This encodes CASSATSPGTSGGANSYEQFF.

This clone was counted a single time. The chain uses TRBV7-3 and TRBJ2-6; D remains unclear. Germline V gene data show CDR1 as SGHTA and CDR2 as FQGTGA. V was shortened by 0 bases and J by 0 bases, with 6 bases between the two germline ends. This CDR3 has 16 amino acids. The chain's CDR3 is CASSLTSGSGANVLTF. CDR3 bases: TGTGCCAGCAGCTTAACTTCAGGCTCTGGGGCCAACGTCCTGACTTTC.

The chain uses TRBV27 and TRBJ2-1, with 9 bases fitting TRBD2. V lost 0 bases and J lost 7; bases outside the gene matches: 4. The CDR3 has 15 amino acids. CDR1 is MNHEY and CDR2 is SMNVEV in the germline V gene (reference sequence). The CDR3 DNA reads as TGTGCCAGCAGTTTATCGGGACTAGCCAATAATGAGCAGTTCTTC. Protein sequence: CASSLSGLANNEQFF.

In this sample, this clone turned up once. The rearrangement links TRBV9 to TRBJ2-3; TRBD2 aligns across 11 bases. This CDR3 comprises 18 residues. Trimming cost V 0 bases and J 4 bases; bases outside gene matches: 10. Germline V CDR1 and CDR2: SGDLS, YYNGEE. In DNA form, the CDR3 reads TGTGCCAGCAGCGTAGGACTAGCGGGGAATCGGGTGGCAGATACGCAGTATTTT. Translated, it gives CASSVGLAGNRVADTQYF.

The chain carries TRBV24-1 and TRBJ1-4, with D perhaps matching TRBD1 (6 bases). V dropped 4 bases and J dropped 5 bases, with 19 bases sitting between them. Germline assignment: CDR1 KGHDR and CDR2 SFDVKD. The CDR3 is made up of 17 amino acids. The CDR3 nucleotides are TGTGCCACCAGTGACCCCAAGGACAGCCGGCTAAATGAAAAACTGTTTTTT. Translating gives CATSDPKDSRLNEKLFF.

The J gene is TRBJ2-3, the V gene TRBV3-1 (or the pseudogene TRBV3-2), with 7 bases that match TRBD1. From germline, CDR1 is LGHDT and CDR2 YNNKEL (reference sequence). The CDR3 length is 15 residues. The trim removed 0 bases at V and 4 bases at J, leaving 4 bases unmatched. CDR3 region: CASSQDPTGADTQYF. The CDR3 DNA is TGTGCCAGCAGCCAAGACCCAACAGGGGCAGATACGCAGTATTTT.

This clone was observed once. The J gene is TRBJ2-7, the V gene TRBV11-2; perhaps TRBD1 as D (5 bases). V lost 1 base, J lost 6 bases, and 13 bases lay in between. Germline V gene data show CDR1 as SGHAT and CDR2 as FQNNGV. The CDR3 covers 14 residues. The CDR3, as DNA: TGTGCCAGCAGCTTAGGGGTTCAGGGCCCCGAGCAGTACTTC. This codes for CASSLGVQGPEQYF.

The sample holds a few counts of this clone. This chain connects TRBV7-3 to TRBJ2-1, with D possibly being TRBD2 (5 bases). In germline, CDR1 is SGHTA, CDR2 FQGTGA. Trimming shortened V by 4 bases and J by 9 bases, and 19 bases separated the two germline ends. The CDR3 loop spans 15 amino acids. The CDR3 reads CASSSRHGPEGEQFF. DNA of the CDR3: TGTGCCAGCAGCTCACGTCATGGGCCCGAGGGTGAGCAGTTCTTC.

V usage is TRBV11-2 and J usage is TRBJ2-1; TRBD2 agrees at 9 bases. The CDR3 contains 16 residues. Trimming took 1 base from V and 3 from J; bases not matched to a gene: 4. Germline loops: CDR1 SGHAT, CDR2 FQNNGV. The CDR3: CASSLGTSGYYNEQFF. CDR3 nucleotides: TGTGCCAGCAGCTTAGGCACTAGCGGGTACTACAATGAGCAGTTCTTC.

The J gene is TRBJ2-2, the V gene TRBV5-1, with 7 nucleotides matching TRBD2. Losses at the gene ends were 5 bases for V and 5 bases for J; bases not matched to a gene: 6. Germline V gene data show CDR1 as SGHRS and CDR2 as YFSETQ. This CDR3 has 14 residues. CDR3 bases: TGCGCCAGCAGTCGACTAGCAACTACCGGGGAGCTGTTTTTT. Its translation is CASSRLATTGELFF. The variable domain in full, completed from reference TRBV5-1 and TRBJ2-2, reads KAGVTQTPRYLIKTRGQQVTLSCSPISGHRSVSWYQQTPGQGLQFLFEYFSETQRNKGNFPGRFSGRQFSNSRSEMNVSTLELGDSALYLCASSRLATTGELFFGEGSRLTVL.

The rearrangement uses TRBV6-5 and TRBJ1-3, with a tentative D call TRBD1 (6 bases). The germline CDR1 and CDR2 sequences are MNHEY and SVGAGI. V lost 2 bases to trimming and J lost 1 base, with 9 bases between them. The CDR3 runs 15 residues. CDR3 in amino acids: CASSYTGPSGNTIYF. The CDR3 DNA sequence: TGTGCCAGCAGTTACACAGGGCCATCTGGAAACACCATATATTTT.

The CDR3 loop is CASSFPGLAGGPYTTDTQYF. In DNA form, the CDR3 reads TGTGCCAGCAGTTTCCCGGGACTAGCGGGAGGACCGTATACCACAGATACGCAGTATTTT. The chain carries TRBV28 and TRBJ2-3; TRBD2 matches at 15 bases. The length of the CDR3 is 20 residues. Trimming cost V 3 bases and J 2 bases; bases outside gene matches: 12. Germline-derived CDR1 and CDR2 are MDHEN and SYDVKM.

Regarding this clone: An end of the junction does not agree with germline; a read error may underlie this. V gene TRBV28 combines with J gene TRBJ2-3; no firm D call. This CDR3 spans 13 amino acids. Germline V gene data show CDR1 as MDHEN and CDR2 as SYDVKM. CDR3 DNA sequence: TGTGCCAGCAGGTTATACTCCACAGATACGCAGTATTTT. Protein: CASRLYSTDTQYF.

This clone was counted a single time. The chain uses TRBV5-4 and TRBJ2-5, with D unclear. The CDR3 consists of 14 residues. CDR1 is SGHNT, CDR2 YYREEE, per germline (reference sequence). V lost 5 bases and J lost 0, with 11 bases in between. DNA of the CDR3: TGTGCCAGCAGATCACTAATGAACCAAGAGACCCAGTACTTC. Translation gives CASRSLMNQETQYF.

Here the CDR3 DNA reads TGTGCCAGCAGCCAAGACTGGAGACAGGGGGCTTACGAGCAGTACTTC. Translating gives CASSQDWRQGAYEQYF. V usage is TRBV14 and J usage is TRBJ2-7; TRBD1 matches 10 bases. The CDR3 contains 16 residues. With V trimmed by 0 bases and J by 4 bases, 6 bases remained unmatched. CDR1 SGHDN and CDR2 FVKESK come from the germline V gene.

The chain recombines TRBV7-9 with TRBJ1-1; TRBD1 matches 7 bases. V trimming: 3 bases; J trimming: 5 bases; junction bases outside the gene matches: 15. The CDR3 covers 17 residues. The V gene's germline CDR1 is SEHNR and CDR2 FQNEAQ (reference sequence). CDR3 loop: CASSFPLEGAGYTEAFF. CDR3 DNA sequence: TGTGCCAGCAGCTTCCCCCTCGAGGGGGCAGGGTATACTGAAGCTTTCTTT.

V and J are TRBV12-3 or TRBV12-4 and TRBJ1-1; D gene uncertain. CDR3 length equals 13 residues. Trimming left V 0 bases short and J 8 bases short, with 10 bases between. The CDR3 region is CASSLAEGAEAFF. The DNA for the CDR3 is TGTGCCAGCAGTTTAGCCGAGGGCGCGGAAGCTTTCTTT.

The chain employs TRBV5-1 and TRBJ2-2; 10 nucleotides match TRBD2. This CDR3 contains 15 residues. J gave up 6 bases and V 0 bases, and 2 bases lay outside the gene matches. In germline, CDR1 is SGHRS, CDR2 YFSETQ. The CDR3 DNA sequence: TGCGCCAGCAGCTTGGTTCTAGCGGGAGCCGGGGAGCTGTTTTTT. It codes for CASSLVLAGAGELFF.

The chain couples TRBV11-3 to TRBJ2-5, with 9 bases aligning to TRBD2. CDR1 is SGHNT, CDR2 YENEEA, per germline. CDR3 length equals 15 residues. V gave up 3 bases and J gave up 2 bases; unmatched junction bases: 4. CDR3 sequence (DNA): TGTGCCAGCAGCTTGCGGGGGGGTTTACAAGAGACCCAGTACTTC. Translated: CASSLRGGLQETQYF.

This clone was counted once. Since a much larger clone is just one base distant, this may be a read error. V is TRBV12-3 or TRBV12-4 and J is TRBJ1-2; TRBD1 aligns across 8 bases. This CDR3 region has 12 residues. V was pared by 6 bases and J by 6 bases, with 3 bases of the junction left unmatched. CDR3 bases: TGTGCCAGCAGCACGACAGGGGATGGCTACACCTTC. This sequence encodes CASSTTGDGYTF.

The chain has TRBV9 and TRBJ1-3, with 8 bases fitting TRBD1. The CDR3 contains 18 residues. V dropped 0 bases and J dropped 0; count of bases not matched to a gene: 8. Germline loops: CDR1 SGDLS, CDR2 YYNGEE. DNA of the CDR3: TGTGCCAGCAGCGTAGGAACGCACAGGGGGACCTCTGGAAACACCATATATTTT. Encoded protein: CASSVGTHRGTSGNTIYF.

CDR3 sequence reads: CASSLEGDTQYF. The CDR3 nucleotides are TGCGCCAGCAGCTTGGAGGGGGATACGCAGTATTTT. The chain joins TRBV5-1 to TRBJ2-3, with D possibly matching TRBD1 (5 bases). Germline V CDR1 and CDR2: SGHRS, YFSETQ. V shed 0 bases and J shed 6 bases, with 5 bases lying between them. CDR3 size: 12 residues.

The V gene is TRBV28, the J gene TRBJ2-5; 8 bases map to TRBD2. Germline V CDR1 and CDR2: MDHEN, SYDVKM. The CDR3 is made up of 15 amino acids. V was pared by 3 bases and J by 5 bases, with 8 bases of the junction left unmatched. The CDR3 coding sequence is TGTGCCAGCAGTTTTCAGGGACTAGATCGGGAGACCCAGTACTTC. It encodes CASSFQGLDRETQYF.

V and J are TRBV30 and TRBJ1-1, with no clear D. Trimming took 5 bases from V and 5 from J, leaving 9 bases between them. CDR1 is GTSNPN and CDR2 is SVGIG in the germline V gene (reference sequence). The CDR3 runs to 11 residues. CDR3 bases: TGTGCCTGGGGTAAGCGGACTGAAGCTTTCTTT. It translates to CAWGKRTEAFF.